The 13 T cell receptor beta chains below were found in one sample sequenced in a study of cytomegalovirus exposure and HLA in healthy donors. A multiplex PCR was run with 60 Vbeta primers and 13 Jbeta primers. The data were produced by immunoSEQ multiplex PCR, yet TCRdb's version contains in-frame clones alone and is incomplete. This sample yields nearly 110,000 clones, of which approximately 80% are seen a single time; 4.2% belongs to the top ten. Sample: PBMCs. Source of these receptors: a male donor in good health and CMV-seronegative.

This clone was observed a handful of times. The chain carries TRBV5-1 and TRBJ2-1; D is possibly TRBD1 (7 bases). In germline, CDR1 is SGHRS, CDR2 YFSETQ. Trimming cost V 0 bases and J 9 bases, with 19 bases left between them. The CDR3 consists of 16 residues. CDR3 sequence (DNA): TGCGCCAGCAGCTTGGCCCCAGGGGGGAGCATCGGTGAGCAGTTCTTC. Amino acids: CASSLAPGGSIGEQFF.

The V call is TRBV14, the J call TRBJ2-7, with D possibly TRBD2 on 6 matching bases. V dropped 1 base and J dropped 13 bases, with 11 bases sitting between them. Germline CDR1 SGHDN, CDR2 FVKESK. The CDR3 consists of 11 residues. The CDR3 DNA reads TGTGCCAGCAGCCAAGGTGGGACTTTCTACTTC. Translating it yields CASSQGGTFYF.

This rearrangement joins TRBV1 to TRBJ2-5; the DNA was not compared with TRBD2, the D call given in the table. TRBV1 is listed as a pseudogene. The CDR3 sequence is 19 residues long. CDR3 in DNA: TGCACCAGCAGCCACGGGAGATGGACTAGCGGGAGGGTTGTGGAGACCCAGTACTTC. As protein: CTSSHGRWTSGRVVETQYF.

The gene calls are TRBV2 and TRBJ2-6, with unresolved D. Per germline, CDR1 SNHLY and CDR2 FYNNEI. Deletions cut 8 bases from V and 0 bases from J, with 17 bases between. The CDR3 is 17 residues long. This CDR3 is CASGVELHLSGANVLTF. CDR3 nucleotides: TGTGCCAGCGGAGTCGAGTTACATCTCTCTGGGGCCAACGTCCTGACTTTC.

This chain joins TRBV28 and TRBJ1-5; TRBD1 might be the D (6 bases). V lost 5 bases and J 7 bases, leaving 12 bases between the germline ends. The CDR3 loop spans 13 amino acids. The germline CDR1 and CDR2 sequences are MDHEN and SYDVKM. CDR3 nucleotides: TGTGCCAGCAGTGGAGGGGGGGCCCAGCCCCAGCATTTT. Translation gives CASSGGGAQPQHF.

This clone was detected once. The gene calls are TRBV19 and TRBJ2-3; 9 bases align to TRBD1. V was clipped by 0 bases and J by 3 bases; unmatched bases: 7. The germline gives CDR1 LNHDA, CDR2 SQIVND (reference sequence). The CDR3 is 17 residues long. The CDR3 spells CASSIETGTGRTDTQYF. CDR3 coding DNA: TGTGCCAGTAGTATAGAGACCGGGACAGGGAGAACAGATACGCAGTATTTT.

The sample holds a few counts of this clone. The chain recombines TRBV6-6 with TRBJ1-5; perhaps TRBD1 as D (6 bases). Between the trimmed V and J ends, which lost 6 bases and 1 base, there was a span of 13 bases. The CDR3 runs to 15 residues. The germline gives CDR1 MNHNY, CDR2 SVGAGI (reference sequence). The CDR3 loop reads CASSAQGLSNQPQHF. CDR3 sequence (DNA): TGTGCCAGCAGCGCACAGGGTTTAAGCAATCAGCCCCAGCATTTT.

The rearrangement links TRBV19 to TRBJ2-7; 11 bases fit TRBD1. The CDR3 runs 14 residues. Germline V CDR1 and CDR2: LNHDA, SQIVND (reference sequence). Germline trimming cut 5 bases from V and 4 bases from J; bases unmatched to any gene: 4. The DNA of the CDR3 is TGTGCCAGTAGTGCCGGGACAGGGGGTTACGAGCAGTACTTC. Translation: CASSAGTGGYEQYF. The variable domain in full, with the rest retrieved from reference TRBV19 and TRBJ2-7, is DGGITQSPKYLFRKEGQNVTLSCEQNLNHDAMYWYRQDPGQGLRLIYYSQIVNDFQKGDIAEGYSVSREKKESFPLTVTSAQKNPTAFYLCASSAGTGGYEQYFGPGTRLTVT.

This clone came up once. CDR3 protein: CASSVDRREKLFF. The CDR3 nucleotides read TGTGCCAGCAGCGTGGACAGGCGCGAAAAACTGTTTTTT. The gene calls are TRBV11-2 and TRBJ1-4, with TRBD1 identical over 7 bases. Germline V lookup: CDR1 SGHAT, CDR2 FQNNGV. The J segment lost 8 bases and the V segment lost 5 bases, leaving 5 bases of the junction unmatched. The CDR3 has 13 amino acids.

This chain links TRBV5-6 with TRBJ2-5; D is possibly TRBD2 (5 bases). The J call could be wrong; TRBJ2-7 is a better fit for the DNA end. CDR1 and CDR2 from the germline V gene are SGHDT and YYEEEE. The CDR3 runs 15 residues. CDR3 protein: CASSLSKGLHYEQYF. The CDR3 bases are TGTGCCAGCAGCTTGTCTAAAGGACTCCACTACGAGCAGTACTTC.

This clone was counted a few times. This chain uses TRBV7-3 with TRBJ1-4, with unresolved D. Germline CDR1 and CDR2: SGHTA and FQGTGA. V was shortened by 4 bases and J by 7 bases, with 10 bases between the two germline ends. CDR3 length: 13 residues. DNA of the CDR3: TGTGCCAGCAGCTCCCGCCGGGGTGAAAAACTGTTTTTT. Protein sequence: CASSSRRGEKLFF.

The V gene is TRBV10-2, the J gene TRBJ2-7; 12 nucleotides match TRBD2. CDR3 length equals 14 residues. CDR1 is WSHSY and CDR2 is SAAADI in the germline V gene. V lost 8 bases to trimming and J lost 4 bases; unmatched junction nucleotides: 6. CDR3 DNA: TGCGCCAGCGGTACTAGCGGGAGGTTGTACGAGCAGTACTTC. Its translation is CASGTSGRLYEQYF.

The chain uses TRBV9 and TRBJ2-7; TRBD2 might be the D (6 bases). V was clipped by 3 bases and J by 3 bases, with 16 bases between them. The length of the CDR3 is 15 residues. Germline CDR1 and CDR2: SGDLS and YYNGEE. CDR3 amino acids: CASSASPGADYEQYF. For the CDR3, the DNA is TGTGCCAGCAGCGCTTCTCCGGGAGCCGACTACGAGCAGTACTTC.